One T cell receptor beta chain is described in this entry. V lost 0 bases to trimming and J lost 9 bases, with 6 bases between them. The CDR3 length is 13 residues. The germline V gene encodes CDR1 MGHRA and CDR2 YSYEKL. This sample was taken from a study of T-cell memory formation after mild COVID-19. Across the study: TCR clusters were mostly donor specific.

From the 5' RACE reads, TCRdb called clonotypes with MiXCR, one entry per CDR3 protein. The sample includes 200,000 to 300,000 distinct CDR3 sequences, 8.5% to 9.5% of them seen just once. Material: PBMCs or a T cell subset sorted from them (not recorded which). The chain employs TRBV4-1 and TRBJ1-6; D gene ambiguous. The receptor was isolated from a man aged 18 to 30 who had mild COVID-19 (a few samples of this study predate the infection). Cell type and time point are not known. The CDR3 here is CASSQDISSPLHF. CDR3 DNA sequence: TGCGCCAGCAGCCAAGATATAAGTTCACCCCTCCACTTT.